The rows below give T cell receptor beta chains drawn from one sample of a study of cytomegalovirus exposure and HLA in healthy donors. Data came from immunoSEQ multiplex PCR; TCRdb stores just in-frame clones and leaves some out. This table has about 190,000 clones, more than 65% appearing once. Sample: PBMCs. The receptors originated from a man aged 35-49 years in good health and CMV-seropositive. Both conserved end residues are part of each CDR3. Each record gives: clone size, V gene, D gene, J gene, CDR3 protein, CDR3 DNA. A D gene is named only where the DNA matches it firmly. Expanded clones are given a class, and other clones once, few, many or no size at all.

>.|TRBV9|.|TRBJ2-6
CASSVEAVYSGANVLTF
TGTGCCAGCAGCGTAGAAGCCGTATACTCTGGGGCCAACGTCCTGACTTTC
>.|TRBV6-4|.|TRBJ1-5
CASWTSNRDQPQHF
TGTGCCAGCTGGACCTCTAACAGGGATCAGCCCCAGCATTTT
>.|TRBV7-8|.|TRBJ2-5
CASSLALGLETQYF
TGTGCCAGCAGCTTAGCGCTCGGGTTGGAGACCCAGTACTTC
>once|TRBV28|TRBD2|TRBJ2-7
CASSLGSGRTSYEQYF
TGTGCCAGCAGTTTAGGGAGCGGGAGGACCTCCTACGAGCAGTACTTC
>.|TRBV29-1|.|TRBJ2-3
CSLKATSGPDTQYF
TGCAGCTTGAAGGCTACTTCAGGGCCAGATACGCAGTATTTT
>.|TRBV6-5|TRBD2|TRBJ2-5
CASRLAGGGETQYF
TGTGCCAGCAGGCTAGCGGGAGGAGGGGAGACCCAGTACTTC
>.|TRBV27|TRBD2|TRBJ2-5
CASGPLAGARETQYF
TGTGCCAGCGGGCCCCTAGCGGGAGCACGCGAGACCCAGTACTTC
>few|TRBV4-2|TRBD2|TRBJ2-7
CASSQGFGTSGGYEQYF
TGTGCCAGCAGCCAAGGGTTCGGGACTAGCGGGGGCTACGAGCAGTACTTC
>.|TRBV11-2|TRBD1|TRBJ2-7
CASRSNRGTYEQYF
TGTGCCAGCAGAAGTAACAGGGGCACCTACGAGCAGTACTTC
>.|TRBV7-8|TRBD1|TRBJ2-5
CASSPTGTVLQETQYF
TGTGCCAGCAGCCCGACTGGGACAGTTCTTCAAGAGACCCAGTACTTC
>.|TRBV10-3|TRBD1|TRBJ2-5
CAIAQRTGYEQYF
TGTGCCATTGCTCAAAGGACAGGCTATGAGCAGTACTTC
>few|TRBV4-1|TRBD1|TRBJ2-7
CASSRLTGGQASYEQYF
TGCGCCAGCAGCCGCTTGACTGGGGGACAGGCATCCTACGAGCAGTACTTC
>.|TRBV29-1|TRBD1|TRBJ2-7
CSVLTGRSYEQHF
TGCAGCGTCCTGACAGGGCGGTCCTACGAGCAGCACTTC
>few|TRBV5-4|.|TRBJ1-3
CASSLDRFSGNTIYF
TGTGCCAGCAGCTTGGACAGGTTCTCTGGAAACACCATATATTTT
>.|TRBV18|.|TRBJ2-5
CASSPLTGGVEETQYF
TGTGCCAGCTCACCCTTAACAGGGGGGGTGGAAGAGACCCAGTACTTC
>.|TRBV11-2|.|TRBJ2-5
CASSLGVPGKQETQYF
TGTGCCAGCAGCTTAGGAGTTCCAGGAAAACAAGAGACCCAGTACTTC
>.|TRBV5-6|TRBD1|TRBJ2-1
CASSPNRGHYNEQFF
TGTGCCAGCAGCCCAAACAGGGGGCACTACAATGAGCAGTTCTTC
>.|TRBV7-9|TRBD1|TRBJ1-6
CASSSSGQGSYNSPLHF
TGTGCCAGCAGCTCGTCGGGACAGGGTAGTTATAATTCACCCCTCCACTTT
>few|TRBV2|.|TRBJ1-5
CASSFTGYQPQHF
TGTGCCAGCAGTTTTACAGGATACCAGCCCCAGCATTTT
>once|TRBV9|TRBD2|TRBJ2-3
CASSVGTSGFTDTQYF
TGTGCCAGCAGCGTAGGGACTAGCGGGTTCACAGATACGCAGTATTTT
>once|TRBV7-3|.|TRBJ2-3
CASSQGFWDTQYF
TGTGCCAGCAGTCAGGGGTTTTGGGATACGCAGTATTTT
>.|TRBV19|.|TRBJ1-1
CASSPVGLNTEAFF
TGTGCCAGTAGTCCAGTGGGCCTGAACACTGAAGCTTTCTTT
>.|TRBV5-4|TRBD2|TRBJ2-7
CASSLELSSGGQYF
TGTGCCAGCAGCTTGGAGTTGTCGTCGGGGGGGCAGTACTTC
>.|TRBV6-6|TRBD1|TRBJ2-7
CASSYWGQGGEQYF
TGTGCCAGCAGTTACTGGGGACAGGGAGGCGAGCAGTACTTC